Following are 4 T cell receptor beta chains from one sample sequenced in a study of blood T cell repertoires in COVID-19. Repertoires were generated with immunoSEQ multiplex PCR, while TCRdb's copy carries only in-frame clones and drops some. The table includes 200,000 to 250,000 clones, 80% to 90% detected once. The material sequenced was PBMCs or T cells enriched from blood (not recorded which). The receptors shown here come from a woman younger than 45 who had been exposed to COVID-19.

The chain has TRBV9 and TRBJ2-5; TRBD2 might be the D (5 bases). Deletions cut 0 bases from V and 3 bases from J, with 9 bases between. The V gene's germline CDR1 is SGDLS and CDR2 YYNGEE. CDR3 size: 14 residues. The DNA for the CDR3 is TGTGCCAGCAGCGTAGGGGAGTGGGAAGAGACCCAGTACTTC. Its translation is CASSVGEWEETQYF.

The chain has TRBV10-3 and TRBJ1-1, with 8 bases fitting TRBD1. Per the germline V gene, CDR1 is ENHRY and CDR2 is SYGVKD. J was trimmed by 5 bases and V by 10 bases; bases with no gene match: 9. This CDR3 has 13 residues. The CDR3 DNA reads TGTGCCACCCGGGACAGGCTGAGAACTGAAGCTTTCTTT. This translates into CATRDRLRTEAFF.

In this sample, this clone turned up once. J is TRBJ1-4 and V is TRBV5-1; 9 bases line up with TRBD1. This CDR3 contains 16 residues. Germline values: CDR1 SGHRS, CDR2 YFSETQ. V shed 3 bases and J 4 bases; nucleotides not matched to a gene: 7. CDR3 protein: CASSSGRQGGNEKLFF. Written as DNA, the CDR3 is TGCGCCAGCAGCTCGGGGCGACAGGGGGGTAATGAAAAACTGTTTTTT.

The rearrangement joins TRBV21-1 to TRBJ2-7; the table's D gene call, TRBD2, was not cross checked with the DNA. TRBV21-1 is assigned pseudogene status. The CDR3 is 17 amino acids. CDR3 DNA: TGTGCCAGCAGCAAAGGTCGACCTAGCGGGATTAGTTACGAGCAGTACTTC. Translating it yields CASSKGRPSGISYEQYF.